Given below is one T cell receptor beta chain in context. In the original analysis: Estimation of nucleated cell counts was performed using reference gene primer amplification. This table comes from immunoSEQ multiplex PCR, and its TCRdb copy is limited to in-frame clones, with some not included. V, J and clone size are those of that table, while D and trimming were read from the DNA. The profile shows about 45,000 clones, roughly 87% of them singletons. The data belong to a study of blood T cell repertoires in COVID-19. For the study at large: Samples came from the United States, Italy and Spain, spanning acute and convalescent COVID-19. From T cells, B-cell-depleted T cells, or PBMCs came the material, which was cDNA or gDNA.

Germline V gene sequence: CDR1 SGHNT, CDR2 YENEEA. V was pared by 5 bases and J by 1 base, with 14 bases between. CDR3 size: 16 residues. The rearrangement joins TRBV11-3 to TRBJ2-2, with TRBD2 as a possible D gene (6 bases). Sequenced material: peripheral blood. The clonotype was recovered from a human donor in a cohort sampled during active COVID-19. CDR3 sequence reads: CASSPWLAENTGELFF. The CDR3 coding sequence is TGTGCCAGCAGCCCCTGGTTAGCGGAGAACACCGGGGAGCTGTTTTTT.